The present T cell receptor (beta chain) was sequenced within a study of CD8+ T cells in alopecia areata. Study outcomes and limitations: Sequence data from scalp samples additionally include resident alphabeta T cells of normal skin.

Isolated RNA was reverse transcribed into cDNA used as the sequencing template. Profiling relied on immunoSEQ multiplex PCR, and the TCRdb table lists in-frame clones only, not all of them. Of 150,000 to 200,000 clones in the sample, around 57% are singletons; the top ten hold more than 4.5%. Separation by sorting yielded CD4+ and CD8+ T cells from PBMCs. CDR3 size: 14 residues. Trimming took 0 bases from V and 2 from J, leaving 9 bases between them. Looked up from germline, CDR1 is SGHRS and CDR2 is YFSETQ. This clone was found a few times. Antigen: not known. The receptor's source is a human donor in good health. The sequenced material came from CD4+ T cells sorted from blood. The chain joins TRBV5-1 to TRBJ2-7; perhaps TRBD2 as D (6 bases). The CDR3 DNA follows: TGCGCCAGCAGCTTGGGACTAGGGCCCTACGAGCAGTACTTC. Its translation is CASSLGLGPYEQYF.